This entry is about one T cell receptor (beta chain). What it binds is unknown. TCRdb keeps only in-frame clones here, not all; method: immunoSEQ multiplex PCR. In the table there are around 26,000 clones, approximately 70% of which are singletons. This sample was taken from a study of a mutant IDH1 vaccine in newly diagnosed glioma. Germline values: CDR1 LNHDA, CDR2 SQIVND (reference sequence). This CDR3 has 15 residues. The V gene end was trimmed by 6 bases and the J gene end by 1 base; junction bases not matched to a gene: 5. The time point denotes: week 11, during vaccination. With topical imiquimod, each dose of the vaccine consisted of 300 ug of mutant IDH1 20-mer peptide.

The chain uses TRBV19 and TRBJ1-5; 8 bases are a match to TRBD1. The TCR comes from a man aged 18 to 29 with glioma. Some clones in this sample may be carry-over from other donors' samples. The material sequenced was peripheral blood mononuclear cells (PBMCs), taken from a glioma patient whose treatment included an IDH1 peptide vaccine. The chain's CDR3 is CASRIDRGSNQPQHF. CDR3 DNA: TGTGCCAGTAGAATCGACAGGGGAAGCAATCAGCCCCAGCATTTT.